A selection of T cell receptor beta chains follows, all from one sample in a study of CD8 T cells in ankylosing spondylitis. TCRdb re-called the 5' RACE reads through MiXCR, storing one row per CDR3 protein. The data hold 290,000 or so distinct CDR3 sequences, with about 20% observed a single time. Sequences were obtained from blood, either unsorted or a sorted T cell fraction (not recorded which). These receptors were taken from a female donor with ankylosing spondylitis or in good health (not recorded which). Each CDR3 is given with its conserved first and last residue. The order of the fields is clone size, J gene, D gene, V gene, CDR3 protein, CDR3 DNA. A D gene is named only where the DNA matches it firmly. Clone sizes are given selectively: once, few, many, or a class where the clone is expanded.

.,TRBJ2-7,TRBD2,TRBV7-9,CASSQSGSGWREQYF,TGTGCCAGCAGCCAGAGCGGGAGCGGTTGGAGGGAGCAGTACTTC
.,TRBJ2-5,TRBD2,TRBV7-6,CASRKTSGALRETQYF,TGTGCCAGCAGAAAGACTAGCGGGGCCCTGCGAGAGACCCAGTACTTC
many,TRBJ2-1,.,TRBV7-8,CASSPKTGRSSYNEQFF,TGTGCCAGCAGCCCAAAGACAGGGAGGAGCTCCTACAATGAGCAGTTCTTC
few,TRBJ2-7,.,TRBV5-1,CASSHLAEASYEQYF,TGCGCCAGCAGCCATTTAGCGGAAGCCTCCTACGAGCAGTACTTC
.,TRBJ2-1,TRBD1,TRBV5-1,CASSYTPVAGGDEQFF,TGCGCCAGCAGCTACACACCCGTGGCAGGGGGCGATGAGCAGTTCTTC
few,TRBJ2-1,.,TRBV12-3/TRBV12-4,CACSRDSSNEQFF,TGTGCCTGCTCCCGGGACTCATCCAATGAGCAGTTCTTC
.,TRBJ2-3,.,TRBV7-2,CASSLEPARDTKYF,TGTGCCAGCAGCTTAGAGCCTGCCCGTGATACGAAGTATTTT
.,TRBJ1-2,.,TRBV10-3,CAISVPSRDGYGYTF,TGTGCCATCAGTGTGCCCTCCAGGGACGGCTATGGCTACACCTTC
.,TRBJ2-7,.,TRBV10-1,CASSESGEASLPSYEQYF,TGCGCCAGCAGTGAGTCGGGGGAGGCATCCTTACCCTCCTACGAGCAGTACTTC
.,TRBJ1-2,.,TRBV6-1,CASSRDRDLYGYTF,TGTGCCAGCTCGCGCGACAGAGATCTCTATGGCTACACCTTC
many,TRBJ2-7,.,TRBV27,CASSLRTNYEQYF,TGTGCCAGCAGTTTAAGAACCAATTACGAGCAGTACTTC
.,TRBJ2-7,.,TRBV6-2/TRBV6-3,CASNLFPGQVTYEQYF,TGTGCCAGCAATCTATTCCCGGGACAAGTAACTTACGAGCAGTACTTC
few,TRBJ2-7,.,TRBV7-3,CASSLLGLSGEQYF,TGTGCCAGCAGCTTGCTCGGACTAAGCGGCGAGCAGTACTTC
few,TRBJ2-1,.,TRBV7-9,CASSHSGVRGNEQFF,TGTGCCAGCAGCCACAGTGGAGTCCGGGGCAATGAGCAGTTCTTC
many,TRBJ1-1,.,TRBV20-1,CSAVNRDTEAFF,TGCAGTGCTGTTAACAGGGACACTGAAGCTTTCTTT
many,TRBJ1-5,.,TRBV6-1,CASSETSNQPQHF,TGTGCCAGCAGTGAAACTAGCAATCAGCCCCAGCATTTT
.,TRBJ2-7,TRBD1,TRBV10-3,CAISPRDRVGEQYF,TGTGCCATCAGCCCCCGGGACAGGGTAGGCGAGCAGTACTTC
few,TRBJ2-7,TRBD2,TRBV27,CASRFSGSAYEQYF,TGTGCCAGCAGATTTAGCGGGAGTGCGTACGAGCAGTACTTC
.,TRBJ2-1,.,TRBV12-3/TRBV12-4,CASSVSVSYNEQFF,TGTGCCAGCAGTGTGTCGGTCTCCTACAATGAGCAGTTCTTC
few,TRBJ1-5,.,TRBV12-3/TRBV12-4,CASRGDSPVQPQHF,TGTGCCAGCAGGGGAGACTCTCCGGTCCAGCCCCAGCATTTT
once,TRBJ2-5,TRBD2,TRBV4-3,CASSQVTGGRGETQYF,TGCGCCAGCAGCCAAGTAACAGGCGGGAGGGGAGAGACCCAGTACTTC
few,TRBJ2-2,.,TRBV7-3,CASSYPPGTGELFF,TGTGCCAGCAGCTATCCCCCGGGTACCGGGGAGCTGTTTTTT
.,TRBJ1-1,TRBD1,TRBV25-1,CASTRTGLNTEAFF,TGTGCCAGCACCCGGACAGGCCTGAACACTGAAGCTTTCTTT
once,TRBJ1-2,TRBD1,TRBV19,CASSPGTGGAGYGYTF,TGTGCCAGTAGCCCGGGGACAGGGGGCGCCGGCTATGGCTACACCTTC
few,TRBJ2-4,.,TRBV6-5,CASSYPKGGGIQYF,TGTGCCAGCAGTTACCCAAAGGGGGGTGGGATTCAGTACTTC